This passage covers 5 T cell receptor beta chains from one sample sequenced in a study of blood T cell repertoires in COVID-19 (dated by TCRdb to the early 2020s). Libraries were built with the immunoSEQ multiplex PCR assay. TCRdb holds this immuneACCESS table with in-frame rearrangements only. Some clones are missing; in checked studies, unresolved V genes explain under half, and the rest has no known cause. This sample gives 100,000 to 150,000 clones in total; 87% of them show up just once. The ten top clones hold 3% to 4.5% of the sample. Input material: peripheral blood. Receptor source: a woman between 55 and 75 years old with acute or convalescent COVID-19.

The chain's CDR3 is CASSEGPGGYF. The CDR3 DNA sequence: TGTGCCAGCAGTGAAGGGCCAGGGGGTTACTTC. V and J are TRBV6-1 and TRBJ2-5; 7 bases line up with TRBD1. CDR1 and CDR2 from the germline V gene are MNHNS and SASEGT. The CDR3 is 11 amino acids. V lost 1 base and J lost 14; bases outside the gene matches: 4.

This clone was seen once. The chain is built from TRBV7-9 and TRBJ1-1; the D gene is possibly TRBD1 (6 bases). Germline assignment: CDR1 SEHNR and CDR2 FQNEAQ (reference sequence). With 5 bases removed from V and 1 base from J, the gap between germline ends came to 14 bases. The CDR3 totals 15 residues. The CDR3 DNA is TGTGCCAGCAGCCATACCGACAGGCCGAACACTGAAGCTTTCTTT. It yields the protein CASSHTDRPNTEAFF.

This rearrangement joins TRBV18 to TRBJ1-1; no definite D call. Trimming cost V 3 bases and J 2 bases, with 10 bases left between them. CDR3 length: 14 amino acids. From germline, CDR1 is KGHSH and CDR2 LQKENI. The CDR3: CASSPFEGNTEAFF. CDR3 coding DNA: TGTGCCAGCTCACCCTTTGAGGGTAACACTGAAGCTTTCTTT. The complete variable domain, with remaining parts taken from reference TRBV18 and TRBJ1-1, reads NAGVMQNPRHLVRRRGQEARLRCSPMKGHSHVYWYRQLPEEGLKFMVYLQKENIIDESGMPKERFSAEFPKEGPSILRIQQVVRGDSAAYFCASSPFEGNTEAFFGQGTRLTVV.

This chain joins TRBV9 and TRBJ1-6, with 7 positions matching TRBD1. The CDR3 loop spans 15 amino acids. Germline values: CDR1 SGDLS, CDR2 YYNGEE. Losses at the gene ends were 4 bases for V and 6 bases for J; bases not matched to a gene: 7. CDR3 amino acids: CASSPPGTANSPLHF. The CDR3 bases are TGTGCCAGCAGCCCCCCCGGGACAGCTAATTCACCCCTCCACTTT.

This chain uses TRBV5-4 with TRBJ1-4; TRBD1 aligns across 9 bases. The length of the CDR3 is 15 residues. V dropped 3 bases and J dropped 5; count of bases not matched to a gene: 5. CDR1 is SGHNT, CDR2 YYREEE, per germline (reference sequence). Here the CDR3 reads CASSSGGTGNEKLFF. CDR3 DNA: TGTGCCAGCAGCTCGGGGGGGACAGGGAATGAAAAACTGTTTTTT.